The clone carrying this TCR beta chain has just a few counts. This entry is derived from a study of T cells after somatic rescue of genetic block. Profiled with immunoSEQ multiplex PCR; TCRdb holds only in-frame clones, not every one. The sample yields 14,000 to 15,000 clones, about 70% seen once. CDR1 is MNHEY, CDR2 SVGAGI, per germline. Trimming cost V 5 bases and J 2 bases, with 6 bases left between them. The CDR3 runs to 12 residues. The TCR comes from a boy between 10 and 17 years old. The sequencing input was peripheral blood mononuclear cells (PBMCs). This chain uses TRBV6-5 with TRBJ2-5; D is possibly TRBD1 (6 bases). The CDR3 loop reads CASSQGQETQYF. CDR3 nucleotides: TGTGCCAGCAGTCAGGGGCAAGAGACCCAGTACTTC.